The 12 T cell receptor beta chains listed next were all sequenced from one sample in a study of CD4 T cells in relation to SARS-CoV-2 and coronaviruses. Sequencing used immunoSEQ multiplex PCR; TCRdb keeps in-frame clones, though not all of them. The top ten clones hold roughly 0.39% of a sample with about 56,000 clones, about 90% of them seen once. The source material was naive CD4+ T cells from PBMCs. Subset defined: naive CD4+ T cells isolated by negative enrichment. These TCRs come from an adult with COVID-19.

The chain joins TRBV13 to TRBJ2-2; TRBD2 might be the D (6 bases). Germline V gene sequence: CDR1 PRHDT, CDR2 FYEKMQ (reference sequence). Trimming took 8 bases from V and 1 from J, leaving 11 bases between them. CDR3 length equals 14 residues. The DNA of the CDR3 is TGTGCCAGCCTAAGGCGGGAGAACACCGGGGAGCTGTTTTTT. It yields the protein CASLRRENTGELFF.

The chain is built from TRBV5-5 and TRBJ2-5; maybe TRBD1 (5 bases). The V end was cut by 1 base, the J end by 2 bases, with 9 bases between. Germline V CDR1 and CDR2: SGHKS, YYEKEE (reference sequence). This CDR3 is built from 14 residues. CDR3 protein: CASSLMSGQETQYF. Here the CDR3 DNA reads TGTGCCAGCAGCTTGATGTCAGGGCAAGAGACCCAGTACTTC.

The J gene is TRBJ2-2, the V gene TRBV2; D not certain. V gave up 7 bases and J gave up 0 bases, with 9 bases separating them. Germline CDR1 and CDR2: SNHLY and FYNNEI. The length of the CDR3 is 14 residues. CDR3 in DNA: TGTGCCAGCACTCGTATAGCGAACACCGGGGAGCTGTTTTTT. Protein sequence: CASTRIANTGELFF.

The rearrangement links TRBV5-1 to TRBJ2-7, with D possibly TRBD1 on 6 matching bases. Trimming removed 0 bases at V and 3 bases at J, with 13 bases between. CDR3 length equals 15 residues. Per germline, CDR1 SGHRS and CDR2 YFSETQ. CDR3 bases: TGCGCCAGCAGCTTGGCGGCAGGGGACAACTACGAGCAGTACTTC. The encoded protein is CASSLAAGDNYEQYF.

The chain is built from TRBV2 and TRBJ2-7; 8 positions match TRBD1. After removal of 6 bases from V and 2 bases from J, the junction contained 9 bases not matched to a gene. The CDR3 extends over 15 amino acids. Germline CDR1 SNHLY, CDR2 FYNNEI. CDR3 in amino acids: CASSGRTGMAYEQYF. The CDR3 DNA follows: TGTGCCAGCAGCGGACGGACAGGGATGGCCTACGAGCAGTACTTC. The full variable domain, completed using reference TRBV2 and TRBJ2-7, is EPEVTQTPSHQVTQMGQEVILRCVPISNHLYFYWYRQILGQKVEFLVSFYNNEISEKSEIFDDQFSVERPDGSNFTLKIRSTKLEDSAMYFCASSGRTGMAYEQYFGPGTRLTVT.

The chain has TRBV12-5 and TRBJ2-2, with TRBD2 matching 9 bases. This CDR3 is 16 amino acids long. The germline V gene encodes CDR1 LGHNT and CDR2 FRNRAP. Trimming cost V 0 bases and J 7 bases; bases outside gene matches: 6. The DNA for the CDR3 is TGTGCTAGTGGTTTGGTACTGGGCGGGGGGGGCGGGGAGCTGTTTTTT. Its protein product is CASGLVLGGGGGELFF.

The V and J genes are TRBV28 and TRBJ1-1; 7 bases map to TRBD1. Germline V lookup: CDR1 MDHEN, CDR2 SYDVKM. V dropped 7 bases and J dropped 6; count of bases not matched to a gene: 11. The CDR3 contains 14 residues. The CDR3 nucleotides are TGTGCCAGCATGATGACAGGGCTGAGCGCTGAAGCTTTCTTT. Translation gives CASMMTGLSAEAFF.

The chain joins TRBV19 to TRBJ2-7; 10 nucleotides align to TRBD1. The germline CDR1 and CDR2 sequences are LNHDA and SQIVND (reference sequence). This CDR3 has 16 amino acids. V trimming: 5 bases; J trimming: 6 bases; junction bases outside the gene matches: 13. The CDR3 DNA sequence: TGTGCCAGTAGTTCTCTCCCCGGGACAGGGGTCCGCGAGCAGTACTTC. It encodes CASSSLPGTGVREQYF.

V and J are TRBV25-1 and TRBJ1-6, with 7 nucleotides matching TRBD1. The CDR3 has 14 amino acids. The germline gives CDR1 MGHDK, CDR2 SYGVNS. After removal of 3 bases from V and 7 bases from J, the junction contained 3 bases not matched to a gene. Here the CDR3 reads CASSETGYNSPLHF. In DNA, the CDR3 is TGTGCCAGCAGTGAGACAGGGTACAATTCACCCCTCCACTTT.

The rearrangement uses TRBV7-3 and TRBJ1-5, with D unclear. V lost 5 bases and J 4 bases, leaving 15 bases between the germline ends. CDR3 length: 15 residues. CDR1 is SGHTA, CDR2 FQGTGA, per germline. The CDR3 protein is CASSVAWQVNQPQHF. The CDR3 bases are TGTGCCAGCAGCGTAGCGTGGCAGGTTAATCAGCCCCAGCATTTT.

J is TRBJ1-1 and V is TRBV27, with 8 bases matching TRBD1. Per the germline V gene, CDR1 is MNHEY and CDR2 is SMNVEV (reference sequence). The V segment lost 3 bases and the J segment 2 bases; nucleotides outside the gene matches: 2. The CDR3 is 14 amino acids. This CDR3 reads CASSLGTGNTEAFF. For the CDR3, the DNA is TGTGCCAGCAGTTTGGGGACAGGTAACACTGAAGCTTTCTTT.

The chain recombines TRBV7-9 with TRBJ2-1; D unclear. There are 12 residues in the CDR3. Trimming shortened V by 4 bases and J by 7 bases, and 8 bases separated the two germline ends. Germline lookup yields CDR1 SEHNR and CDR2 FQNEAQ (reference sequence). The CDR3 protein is CASSSLGNEQFF. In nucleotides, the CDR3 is TGTGCCAGCAGCTCTCTGGGAAATGAGCAGTTCTTC.